Following are 18 T cell receptor beta chains from one sample sequenced in a study of blood T cell repertoires in COVID-19. Some clones are missing from TCRdb's copy, which holds only in-frame ones; the method was immunoSEQ multiplex PCR. The top ten hold more than 2% of the sample, which has around 12,000 clones, roughly 88% seen once. Sample: peripheral blood. The receptor set was obtained from a human donor in a cohort sampled during active COVID-19.

V gene TRBV5-4 combines with J gene TRBJ2-3, with 13 bases fitting TRBD2. V lost 5 bases to trimming and J lost 3 bases; unmatched junction nucleotides: 3. This CDR3 contains 15 residues. The germline CDR1 and CDR2 sequences are SGHNT and YYREEE (reference sequence). CDR3 residues: CASSQLAGGTDTQYF. The CDR3 DNA sequence: TGTGCCAGCAGTCAACTAGCGGGGGGGACAGATACGCAGTATTTT.

The chain's CDR3 is CASTRGLSSGNTIYF. As DNA, the CDR3 is TGTGCCAGTACCAGGGGCTTGAGCTCTGGAAACACCATATATTTT. The V gene is TRBV19, the J gene TRBJ1-3; weak D call: TRBD1 (6 bases). V lost 7 bases and J lost 0, with 13 bases in between. The CDR3 spans 15 residues. From germline, CDR1 is LNHDA and CDR2 SQIVND (reference sequence).

The chain combines TRBV30 with TRBJ2-1, with D maybe TRBD1 (5 bases). The ends were cut back, 2 bases at V and 9 bases at J, with 17 bases in the middle. Germline assignment: CDR1 GTSNPN and CDR2 SVGIG (reference sequence). This CDR3 spans 14 amino acids. The CDR3 reads CAWSRKGQRVEQFF. CDR3 bases: TGTGCCTGGAGTAGGAAAGGACAACGGGTTGAGCAGTTCTTC.

This chain uses TRBV2 with TRBJ1-2, with 7 positions matching TRBD1. The CDR3 runs to 14 residues. V lost 5 bases, J lost 8 bases, and 11 bases stayed unmatched. Germline CDR1 is SNHLY and CDR2 is FYNNEI. This CDR3 reads CASSLRGQREGYTF. For the CDR3, the DNA is TGTGCCAGCAGTCTAAGGGGGCAGAGGGAGGGCTACACCTTC.

This clone was recorded once. CDR3 sequence: CASSQVVRSDTQYF. Here the CDR3 DNA reads TGTGCCAGCAGCCAAGTAGTACGGTCAGATACGCAGTATTTT. The chain is built from TRBV3-1 (or the pseudogene TRBV3-2) and TRBJ2-3; D not resolved. CDR3 length: 14 residues. Germline V CDR1 and CDR2: LGHDT, YNNKEL (reference sequence). The V and J ends lost 1 base and 4 bases respectively, with 9 bases between them.

The chain recombines TRBV7-8 with TRBJ2-1; weak D call: TRBD2 (6 bases). The CDR3 runs 17 residues. V was trimmed by 1 base and J by 4 bases, leaving 17 bases between them. CDR1 and CDR2 (germline): SGHVS, FQNEAQ. The CDR3 bases are TGTGCCAGCAGCTTAGAGGAGGGTGAGAGATTATACAATGAGCAGTTCTTC. Translated, it gives CASSLEEGERLYNEQFF.

The CDR3 protein is CASSPSGRADNTEAFF. In DNA, the CDR3 is TGTGCCAGCAGCCCATCGGGGAGAGCAGATAACACTGAAGCTTTCTTT. V usage is TRBV6-2 or TRBV6-3 and J usage is TRBJ1-1; D is unclear. Trimming pared 6 bases from V and 2 bases from J, leaving 19 bases between. The germline V gene encodes CDR1 MNHEY and CDR2 SVGEGT. The CDR3 is 16 residues long.

V and J are TRBV6-2 or TRBV6-3 and TRBJ1-5; possibly TRBD1 for D (6 bases). The CDR3 runs to 15 residues. CDR1 MNHEY and CDR2 SVGEGT come from the germline V gene. V lost 6 bases and J lost 5, with 17 bases in between. The CDR3 loop is CASSPPGGQDQPQHF. The CDR3 DNA reads as TGTGCCAGCAGCCCACCCGGGGGGCAGGATCAGCCCCAGCATTTT.

This chain connects TRBV12-3 or TRBV12-4 to TRBJ2-7; 7 bases agree with TRBD1. The CDR3 length is 13 residues. V lost 4 bases, J lost 6 bases, and 6 bases stayed unmatched. This CDR3 is CASSSKGAPEQYF. The CDR3 region has the DNA TGTGCCAGCAGTTCGAAGGGGGCGCCCGAGCAGTACTTC.

The chain couples TRBV2 to TRBJ1-4; the D gene is possibly TRBD1 (5 bases). The CDR3 extends over 14 amino acids. The germline CDR1 and CDR2 sequences are SNHLY and FYNNEI. V lost 3 bases to trimming and J lost 5 bases, with 10 bases between them. CDR3 sequence reads: CASSDRAKNEKLFF. For the CDR3, the DNA is TGTGCCAGCAGTGACAGGGCTAAAAATGAAAAACTGTTTTTT.

The chain joins TRBV10-2 to TRBJ2-5, with D tentatively TRBD2 (5 bases). Trimming cost V 2 bases and J 5 bases, with 24 bases left between them. The CDR3 spans 18 residues. The V gene's germline CDR1 is WSHSY and CDR2 SAAADI. The CDR3 here is CASSEPLDLWTGPETQYF. CDR3 DNA: TGCGCCAGCAGTGAGCCCCTCGATCTGTGGACTGGGCCGGAGACCCAGTACTTC.

This chain joins TRBV10-2 and TRBJ1-2; tentatively, D is TRBD1 (6 bases). Germline CDR1 and CDR2: WSHSY and SAAADI. The CDR3 runs to 14 residues. The V and J ends lost 1 base and 4 bases respectively, with 10 bases between them. The CDR3 reads CASSELRGGYGYTF. The CDR3 DNA is TGCGCCAGCAGTGAGTTGAGAGGGGGCTATGGCTACACCTTC.

This chain connects TRBV30 to TRBJ2-1; TRBD2 matches 7 bases. The V gene's germline CDR1 is GTSNPN and CDR2 SVGIG (reference sequence). J was trimmed by 6 bases and V by 2 bases; bases with no gene match: 10. The CDR3 is made up of 15 amino acids. CDR3 nucleotide sequence: TGTGCCTGGAGTCCCAAGGTAGCGGGCGGCAATGAGCAGTTCTTC. It encodes CAWSPKVAGGNEQFF.

The chain recombines TRBV4-3 with TRBJ2-3; D is perhaps TRBD1 (5 bases). This CDR3 is built from 14 residues. V was clipped by 4 bases and J by 2 bases, with 10 bases between them. Germline CDR1 is LGHNA and CDR2 is YSLEER. The CDR3 sequence is CASSPRADTDTQYF. In DNA form, the CDR3 reads TGCGCCAGCAGCCCCAGGGCAGACACAGATACGCAGTATTTT.

This clone occurred a few times. CDR3 residues: CASSQDGRGLEEQYF. CDR3 DNA: TGCGCCAGCAGCCAAGACGGCAGGGGCCTTGAGGAGCAGTACTTC. The V call is TRBV4-1, the J call TRBJ2-7; D might be TRBD1 (6 bases). V gave up 0 bases and J gave up 7 bases, with 16 bases separating them. Germline V gives CDR1 MGHRA, CDR2 YSYEKL. The CDR3 contains 15 residues.

This chain connects TRBV7-8 to TRBJ2-3; 10 nucleotides match TRBD2. This CDR3 is 15 amino acids long. V was pared by 2 bases and J by 5 bases, with 4 bases of the junction left unmatched. In germline, CDR1 is SGHVS, CDR2 FQNEAQ. The CDR3, as DNA: TGTGCCAGCAGCTTACAACTAGCGGGGATAGATACGCAGTATTTT. Translating it yields CASSLQLAGIDTQYF. The full variable domain, in which reference TRBV7-8 and TRBJ2-3 provide the parts outside the CDR3, is GAGVSQSPRYKVAKRGQDVALRCDPISGHVSLFWYQQALGQGPEFLTYFQNEAQLDKSGLPSDRFFAERPEGSVSTLKIQRTQQEDSAVYLCASSLQLAGIDTQYFGPGTRLTVL.

This clone was picked up a small number of times. The chain joins TRBV15 to TRBJ1-6; TRBD1 matches 8 bases. The V segment lost 0 bases and the J segment 9 bases; nucleotides outside the gene matches: 4. CDR1 and CDR2 from the germline V gene are LNHNV and YYDKDF (reference sequence). The CDR3 runs to 15 residues. CDR3 region: CATSRDRGLTSPLHF. The CDR3 bases are TGTGCCACCAGCAGAGACAGGGGGCTCACTTCACCCCTCCACTTT.

A single count supports this clone. The rearrangement uses TRBV10-3 and TRBJ1-1; 9 bases match TRBD1. The length of the CDR3 is 13 residues. CDR1 is ENHRY and CDR2 is SYGVKD in the germline V gene. V lost 4 bases to trimming and J lost 4 bases; unmatched junction nucleotides: 1. In nucleotides, the CDR3 is TGTGCCATCAGTGGGACAGGGGTCACTGAAGCTTTCTTT. It yields the protein CAISGTGVTEAFF.